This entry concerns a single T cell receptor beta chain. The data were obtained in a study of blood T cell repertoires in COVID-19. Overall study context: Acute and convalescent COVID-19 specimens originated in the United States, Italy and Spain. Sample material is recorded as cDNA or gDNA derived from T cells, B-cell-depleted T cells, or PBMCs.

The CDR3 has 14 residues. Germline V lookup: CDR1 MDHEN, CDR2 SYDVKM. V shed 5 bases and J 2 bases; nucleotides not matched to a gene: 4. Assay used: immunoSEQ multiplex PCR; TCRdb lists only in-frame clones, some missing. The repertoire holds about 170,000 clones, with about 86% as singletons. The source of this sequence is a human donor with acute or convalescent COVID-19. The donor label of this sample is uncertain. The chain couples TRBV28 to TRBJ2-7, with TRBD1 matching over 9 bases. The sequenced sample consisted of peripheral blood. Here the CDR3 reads CASSQQGATYEQYF. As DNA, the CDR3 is TGTGCCAGCAGTCAACAGGGGGCTACCTACGAGCAGTACTTC.